A single sample gave rise to the 26 T cell receptor beta chains below, sequenced in a study of OX40 agonist ivuxolimab in advanced cancers. Libraries were prepared by immunoSEQ multiplex PCR; TCRdb keeps only in-frame clonotypes and omits some of them. The sample holds tens of thousands of clones, roughly 84% seen once. The sequences come from CD4+ or CD8+ T cells sorted from blood, collected in a trial of the OX40 agonist ivuxolimab. All receptors derive from an adult with an advanced solid tumor such as melanoma, head and neck, liver or kidney cancer.

This sequence joins TRBV19 and TRBJ1-2; no clear D gene. The germline gives CDR1 LNHDA, CDR2 SQIVND (reference sequence). This CDR3 spans 14 amino acids. V was shortened by 3 bases and J by 0 bases, with 8 bases between the two germline ends. The CDR3 bases are TGTGCCAGTAGTATGGCGGTTGCTAACTATGGCTACACCTTC. Translating gives CASSMAVANYGYTF.

The chain links TRBV6-5 to TRBJ1-2; weak D call: TRBD1 (5 bases). This CDR3 is 16 amino acids long. Per the germline V gene, CDR1 is MNHEY and CDR2 is SVGAGI. V dropped 2 bases and J dropped 2 bases, with 15 bases sitting between them. CDR3 sequence reads: CASSYGDGRKNYGYTF. Here the CDR3 DNA reads TGTGCCAGCAGTTACGGGGACGGGCGGAAAAACTATGGCTACACCTTC.

The gene calls are TRBV18 and TRBJ1-2; 8 nucleotides match TRBD1. V was pared by 2 bases and J by 2 bases, with 4 bases of the junction left unmatched. Per germline, CDR1 KGHSH and CDR2 LQKENI. The CDR3 totals 15 residues. CDR3: CASSPAQGANYGYTF. The DNA for the CDR3 is TGTGCCAGCTCACCAGCCCAGGGGGCAAACTATGGCTACACCTTC.

The chain employs TRBV5-1 and TRBJ1-2; TRBD1 agrees at 9 bases. Germline CDR1 and CDR2: SGHRS and YFSETQ. The CDR3 is 15 amino acids. V was clipped by 0 bases and J by 5 bases; unmatched bases: 5. The CDR3 nucleotides read TGCGCCAGCAGCTTGGGGGGACAGGGATCATATGGCTACACCTTC. Translation: CASSLGGQGSYGYTF.

This sequence joins TRBV15 and TRBJ2-7; D remains ambiguous. Germline CDR1 and CDR2: LNHNV and YYDKDF (reference sequence). The V end was cut by 0 bases, the J end by 2 bases, with 11 bases between. The CDR3 loop spans 15 amino acids. CDR3 loop: CATSRDRVTTYEQYV. The CDR3, as DNA: TGTGCCACCAGCAGAGATCGGGTAACCACCTACGAGCAGTACGTC.

The J gene is TRBJ1-2, the V gene TRBV15; the match to TRBD1 covers 11 bases. The junction had 2 bases not matched to a gene; V was cut back by 3 bases and J by 8 bases. Germline V gene sequence: CDR1 LNHNV, CDR2 YYDKDF (reference sequence). This CDR3 is built from 13 residues. The CDR3 is CATSRGQGDGYTF. The CDR3 bases are TGTGCCACCAGCAGGGGACAGGGGGACGGCTACACCTTC.

The V and J genes are TRBV11-2 and TRBJ2-6; D is unclear. Trimming pared 5 bases from V and 4 bases from J, leaving 15 bases between. The CDR3 extends over 16 amino acids. Per germline, CDR1 SGHAT and CDR2 FQNNGV. This CDR3 reads CASSPLLVGGANVLTF. DNA for the CDR3: TGTGCCAGCAGCCCGCTGTTGGTGGGGGGGGCCAACGTCCTGACTTTC.

The chain uses TRBV30 and TRBJ2-7; 7 nucleotides line up with TRBD1. The ends lost 3 bases at V and 4 bases at J; junction bases unmatched: 6. Germline CDR1 GTSNPN, CDR2 SVGIG (reference sequence). The CDR3 is 13 amino acids. The CDR3 loop reads CAWRRGGVYEQYF. CDR3 in DNA: TGTGCCTGGAGGCGAGGGGGCGTTTACGAGCAGTACTTC.

This chain links TRBV7-9 with TRBJ1-3, with a tentative D call TRBD1 (5 bases). The CDR3 is 17 amino acids. Trimming pared 5 bases from V and 0 bases from J, leaving 17 bases between. Germline loops: CDR1 SEHNR, CDR2 FQNEAQ (reference sequence). The chain's CDR3 is CASSPLLARGSGNTIYF. The CDR3 DNA reads TGTGCCAGCAGCCCTCTCCTCGCAAGGGGCTCTGGAAACACCATATATTTT.

The J gene is TRBJ1-4, the V gene TRBV27; 7 bases agree with TRBD1. V dropped 5 bases and J dropped 6; count of bases not matched to a gene: 9. Germline values: CDR1 MNHEY, CDR2 SMNVEV (reference sequence). CDR3 length: 15 residues. For the CDR3, the DNA is TGTGCCAGCAGTCCGCAGACAGGGTTGGATGAAAAACTGTTTTTT. As protein: CASSPQTGLDEKLFF.

In its sample, this clone was seen a few times. The V and J genes are TRBV10-3 and TRBJ2-6, with TRBD2 as a possible D gene (6 bases). This CDR3 is 15 amino acids long. Germline CDR1 is ENHRY and CDR2 is SYGVKD. V gave up 8 bases and J gave up 4 bases, with 15 bases separating them. DNA for the CDR3: TGTGCCATCTCGGGAGCCTCTAGAGGGGCCAACGTCCTGACTTTC. It codes for CAISGASRGANVLTF.

The chain combines TRBV10-3 with TRBJ1-2; 7 bases line up with TRBD1. V shed 7 bases and J 6 bases; nucleotides not matched to a gene: 17. Germline V gene sequence: CDR1 ENHRY, CDR2 SYGVKD. The CDR3 contains 16 residues. CDR3: CAIKPQGQQGWNGYTF. CDR3 nucleotides: TGTGCCATCAAACCCCAGGGCCAACAGGGGTGGAATGGCTACACCTTC.

The V gene is TRBV10-1, the J gene TRBJ2-1; 9 positions match TRBD1. Germline CDR1 reads WNHNN; CDR2 reads SYGVQD (reference sequence). The CDR3 runs to 16 residues. With V trimmed by 3 bases and J by 2 bases, 5 bases remained unmatched. The CDR3 DNA reads as TGCGCCAGCAGTGATGACACAGGGGGCCCCTACAATGAGCAGTTCTTC. The encoded protein is CASSDDTGGPYNEQFF.

The chain couples TRBV15 to TRBJ2-1; 9 bases are shared with TRBD1. Germline assignment: CDR1 LNHNV and CDR2 YYDKDF (reference sequence). V gave up 1 base and J gave up 3 bases; unmatched junction bases: 4. The CDR3 covers 16 residues. In DNA, the CDR3 is TGTGCCACCAGCAGAGCCGGACAGGGGTACTACAATGAGCAGTTCTTC. This codes for CATSRAGQGYYNEQFF.

V usage is TRBV7-3 and J usage is TRBJ1-1; 8 positions agree with TRBD1. The junction had 3 bases not matched to a gene; V was cut back by 5 bases and J by 1 base. This CDR3 comprises 14 residues. CDR1 SGHTA and CDR2 FQGTGA come from the germline V gene. CDR3 protein: CASSPDRGNTEAFF. Here the CDR3 DNA reads TGTGCCAGCAGCCCCGACAGGGGGAACACTGAAGCTTTCTTT.

The chain recombines TRBV18 with TRBJ1-2; a weak D match, TRBD1 (5 bases). With 6 bases removed from V and 4 bases from J, the gap between germline ends came to 24 bases. The germline CDR1 and CDR2 sequences are KGHSH and LQKENI. CDR3 length: 17 amino acids. Written as DNA, the CDR3 is TGTGCCAGCTCCCGCACTCCAGCAGTCAGGGAGGGCTATGGCTACACCTTC. This encodes CASSRTPAVREGYGYTF.

CDR3 sequence: CASRQSQGHTEAFF. The CDR3 bases are TGTGCCAGCCGACAATCCCAGGGGCACACTGAAGCTTTCTTT. The chain carries TRBV6-1 and TRBJ1-1; D may be TRBD1 (6 bases). With 8 bases removed from V and 3 bases from J, the gap between germline ends came to 16 bases. This CDR3 comprises 14 residues. Germline V lookup: CDR1 MNHNS, CDR2 SASEGT.

The chain couples TRBV7-8 to TRBJ2-7, with 7 bases aligning to TRBD1. Trimming cost V 4 bases and J 3 bases; bases outside gene matches: 15. This CDR3 comprises 17 residues. The germline gives CDR1 SGHVS, CDR2 FQNEAQ. The CDR3 DNA reads as TGTGCCAGCAGCTCCGGACAGGACAGCCTCATATACTACGAGCAGTACTTC. Its protein product is CASSSGQDSLIYYEQYF.

The table lists this clone with a count of one. This chain uses TRBV5-5 with TRBJ1-2; 8 positions match TRBD1. The CDR3 spans 15 residues. The germline CDR1 and CDR2 sequences are SGHKS and YYEKEE (reference sequence). After removal of 4 bases from V and 8 bases from J, the junction contained 13 bases not matched to a gene. The DNA of the CDR3 is TGTGCCAGCAGCCGACCCCAGACAGGGGCGGAAGGCTACACCTTC. This sequence encodes CASSRPQTGAEGYTF.

The CDR3: CAITTASGGKGTGELFF. CDR3 in DNA: TGTGCCATCACCACGGCTAGCGGGGGGAAGGGGACCGGGGAGCTGTTTTTT. The chain carries TRBV10-3 and TRBJ2-2; 11 positions agree with TRBD2. CDR1 is ENHRY and CDR2 is SYGVKD in the germline V gene. The CDR3 sequence is 17 residues long. V shed 7 bases, J shed 5 bases, and the junction held 12 bases outside the gene matches.

The genes are TRBV28 and TRBJ1-5, with D perhaps TRBD1 (5 bases). V lost 4 bases and J 1 base, leaving 17 bases between the germline ends. This CDR3 region has 17 residues. Germline V gene lookup returns CDR1 MDHEN and CDR2 SYDVKM. CDR3 sequence: CASSSGWDGGSNQPQHF. The CDR3 DNA reads as TGTGCCAGCAGTTCTGGTTGGGACGGCGGGAGCAATCAGCCCCAGCATTTT. Combining the CDR3 with reference TRBV28 and TRBJ1-5 gives the whole variable domain DVKVTQSSRYLVKRTGEKVFLECVQDMDHENMFWYRQDPGLGLRLIYFSYDVKMKEKGDIPEGYSVSREKKERFSLILESASTNQTSMYLCASSSGWDGGSNQPQHFGDGTRLSIL.

This sequence joins TRBV19 and TRBJ1-3, with D maybe TRBD1 (5 bases). The CDR3 is 18 residues long. The V end was cut by 9 bases, the J end by 4 bases, with 28 bases between. Looked up from germline, CDR1 is LNHDA and CDR2 is SQIVND (reference sequence). This CDR3 reads CASTTGTSTSYPGNTIYF. CDR3 bases: TGTGCCAGCACCACCGGGACTTCTACAAGTTATCCCGGAAACACCATATATTTT.

The chain employs TRBV5-1 and TRBJ2-3, with D perhaps TRBD2 (7 bases). The germline CDR1 and CDR2 sequences are SGHRS and YFSETQ. The CDR3 is made up of 16 amino acids. The V gene lost 2 bases and the J gene lost 2 bases, with 15 bases spanning the gap. CDR3 bases: TGCGCCAGCAGCTTCTGGGGGGGCAGTAACACAGATACGCAGTATTTT. This sequence encodes CASSFWGGSNTDTQYF.

The chain employs TRBV5-4 and TRBJ2-1; tentatively, D is TRBD1 or TRBD2 (5 bases each). The V end lost 2 bases, the J end lost 8 bases, and 14 bases lay between the germline ends. The germline gives CDR1 SGHNT, CDR2 YYREEE (reference sequence). This CDR3 has 14 amino acids. The CDR3 sequence is CASSLGTRRDEQFF. The CDR3 nucleotides are TGTGCCAGCAGCTTAGGGACGCGCCGGGATGAGCAGTTCTTC.

The rearrangement joins TRBV7-8 to TRBJ2-5; 11 nucleotides line up with TRBD2. CDR1 SGHVS and CDR2 FQNEAQ come from the germline V gene. The ends lost 3 bases at V and 4 bases at J; junction bases unmatched: 4. The CDR3 contains 15 residues. In DNA, the CDR3 is TGTGCCAGCAGCTTTCTAGCGGGGGGTTCAGAGACCCAGTACTTC. This translates into CASSFLAGGSETQYF.

The chain uses TRBV7-9 and TRBJ2-1; 11 bases are shared with TRBD2. CDR1 SEHNR and CDR2 FQNEAQ come from the germline V gene (reference sequence). The CDR3 spans 15 residues. V shed 5 bases, J shed 4 bases, and the junction held 4 bases outside the gene matches. For the CDR3, the DNA is TGTGCCAGCAGCGTATCTAGCGGGGGGTACAATGAGCAGTTCTTC. It is translated as CASSVSSGGYNEQFF.